These T cell receptor beta chains were read from a single sample in a study of OX40 agonist ivuxolimab in advanced cancers. The data were produced by immunoSEQ multiplex PCR, yet TCRdb's version contains in-frame clones alone and is incomplete. The table records 60,000 to 75,000 clones, around 84% of them present only once. Source: CD4+ or CD8+ T cells sorted from blood, taken in a trial of the OX40 agonist ivuxolimab. Receptors were obtained from an adult with an advanced solid tumor such as melanoma, head and neck, liver or kidney cancer. Each CDR3 is given without its conserved first and last residue. The size entry is marked missing in some rows and otherwise reads once, few, many or a size class.

v_call clone_size cdr3_aa
TRBV29-1 once SVDTLLTSGSYEQY
TRBV10-3 NA AVPGTGGNTGELF
TRBV7-6 few ASSSITGSSYEQY
TRBV5-5 NA ASSAPSGGRYEQY
TRBV30 few AWGRENYNEQF
TRBV11-3 NA ASSRGTSGRTDTQY
TRBV19 NA ASSIRSSYNSPLH
TRBV6-5 NA ASSYSRDRVVGGYT
TRBV4-1 NA ASSQGQNTEAF
TRBV18 NA ASSPSGDQPQH
TRBV6-6 NA ASSTLGYSGNTIY
TRBV2 NA ASSGWHGANVLT
TRBV11-2 NA ASSLLAGGLVDTQY
TRBV10-1 NA ASSDGGKASYEQY
TRBV28 NA ASSFMRETYGYT
TRBV29-1 NA SVEPAGLYTQY
TRBV7-2 NA ASSLVRMNTEAF
TRBV28 NA ASSSDVSNEQF
TRBV7-9 NA ASSLASLGQAIYNEQF
TRBV4-3 few ASSQGSGGQYYGYT
TRBV29-1 few SVRGKGEAF
TRBV30 NA AWSKGGQYYEQY
TRBV7-2 once ASSLAGRGGPLSYNEQF
TRBV28 once ASSLPGGASDTQY
TRBV19 NA ASSWGDTQY
TRBV9 NA ASSQSRDNYGYT
TRBV10-1 once ASSESRDNYNEQF
TRBV11-2 NA ASSFVAGPGYT
TRBV11-2 NA ASSLSSGGGETQY
TRBV11-2 NA ASSLSGGYNEQF
TRBV6-5 NA ASSYGASGRTETQY
TRBV7-9 NA ASIGQFGTEAF
TRBV7-2 once ASSLSPGAGQPQH
TRBV12-5 medium-sized ASGLATGQVNYEQY
TRBV6-6 once ASSNTEAF
TRBV5-1 NA ASSLVLAGEETQY
TRBV30 NA AWRDRGRGETQY
TRBV7-9 NA ASRSTGEGTGELF
TRBV19 NA ASSLSGQGYNEQF
TRBV9 NA ASSVEGIGSGTDTQY
TRBV11-2 NA ASSLAQGNGYT
TRBV30 few AWSDRAKPF
TRBV5-1 NA ASSWSFNEKLF
TRBV5-1 NA ASNVAGTGNSPLH
TRBV2 once ASSGTSGTDTQY
TRBV19 NA ASSIGWQGETLGANVLT
TRBV18 few ASSPQGAGQPQH
TRBV5-4 NA ASSLAGGGNTEAF